The 23 T cell receptor beta chains below all came from one sample that was sequenced in a study of identical twins. TCRdb called the 5' RACE reads again in MiXCR, with one record for every CDR3 protein. The table shows 350,000 to 450,000 distinct CDR3 sequences, with around 18% occurring only once. Input material: naive T cells sorted from blood. All receptors come from a man between 45 and 60 years old in good health.

The gene calls are TRBV2 and TRBJ2-7, with D maybe TRBD1 (6 bases). V lost 6 bases to trimming and J lost 3 bases, with 15 bases between them. The CDR3 length is 14 residues. CDR1 and CDR2 (germline): SNHLY, FYNNEI. CDR3 in amino acids: CASRTGVGIYEQYF. CDR3 DNA sequence: TGTGCCAGCAGGACAGGAGTGGGAATCTACGAGCAGTACTTC.

This clonotype was picked up a small number of times. This chain links TRBV27 with TRBJ2-7; 7 nucleotides match TRBD1. Germline-derived CDR1 and CDR2 are MNHEY and SMNVEV (reference sequence). Unmatched junction bases numbered 11, after V lost 5 bases and J lost 7 bases. This CDR3 comprises 14 residues. The CDR3 loop reads CASSTTRQGREQYF. The CDR3 DNA reads as TGTGCCAGCAGTACAACCCGACAGGGAAGGGAGCAGTACTTC.

This clonotype was recorded many times. The chain's CDR3 is CAIKSDDTGELFF. Written as DNA, the CDR3 is TGTGCCATCAAGTCTGACGACACCGGGGAGCTGTTTTTT. The chain carries TRBV10-3 and TRBJ2-2; D remains unclear. The CDR3 extends over 13 amino acids. V shed 7 bases and J shed 3 bases, with 9 bases lying between them. Germline lookup yields CDR1 ENHRY and CDR2 SYGVKD.

This clonotype was counted between two and nine times. This chain connects TRBV12-3 or TRBV12-4 to TRBJ1-4, with a possible D match to TRBD1 (6 bases). The V end lost 6 bases, the J end lost 3 bases, and 14 bases lay between the germline ends. This CDR3 has 15 residues. The CDR3 is CASRTGILPNEKLFF. CDR3 nucleotide sequence: TGTGCCAGCAGAACAGGGATTCTGCCTAATGAAAAACTGTTTTTT.

This chain joins TRBV19 and TRBJ2-5; D is unclear. Germline CDR1 reads LNHDA; CDR2 reads SQIVND (reference sequence). The CDR3 has 13 residues. V shed 1 base and J shed 2 bases, with 5 bases lying between them. The DNA of the CDR3 is TGTGCCAGTAGTATAGGGGTTCAAGAGACCCAGTACTTC. It translates to CASSIGVQETQYF. Full variable domain (missing parts from reference TRBV19 and TRBJ2-5): DGGITQSPKYLFRKEGQNVTLSCEQNLNHDAMYWYRQDPGQGLRLIYYSQIVNDFQKGDIAEGYSVSREKKESFPLTVTSAQKNPTAFYLCASSIGVQETQYFGPGTRLLVL.

V and J are TRBV7-9 and TRBJ1-1; 7 nucleotides align to TRBD1. The CDR3 totals 15 residues. The germline gives CDR1 SEHNR, CDR2 FQNEAQ (reference sequence). V trimming: 1 base; J trimming: 1 base; junction bases outside the gene matches: 3. This chain's CDR3 is CASSLDRDRNTEAFF. The CDR3 bases are TGTGCCAGCAGCTTAGATCGGGACAGGAACACTGAAGCTTTCTTT. Looking up the rest from reference TRBV7-9 and TRBJ1-1 gives the full variable domain: DTGVSQNPRHKITKRGQNVTFRCDPISEHNRLYWYRQTLGQGPEFLTYFQNEAQLEKSRLLSDRFSAERPKGSFSTLEIQRTEQGDSAMYLCASSLDRDRNTEAFFGQGTRLTVV.

The J gene is TRBJ1-1, the V gene TRBV29-1; D is possibly TRBD1 (5 bases). Germline CDR1 reads SQVTM; CDR2 reads ANQGSEA. Deletions cut 7 bases from V and 4 bases from J, with 16 bases between. This CDR3 region has 13 residues. The CDR3 DNA sequence: TGCAGCGCCCGTCCAGGGATGGGCACTGAAGCTTTCTTT. Translation gives CSARPGMGTEAFF.

This clonotype has more than one count but fewer than ten. The CDR3 DNA reads TGTGCCACCAGCAGAGATCTGGTCAACTACGAGCAGTACTTC. As protein: CATSRDLVNYEQYF. This chain connects TRBV15 to TRBJ2-7, with D unclear. The CDR3 is 14 residues long. V dropped 0 bases and J dropped 3 bases, with 9 bases sitting between them. Germline lookup yields CDR1 LNHNV and CDR2 YYDKDF (reference sequence).

This clonotype was seen more than once but under ten times. This chain joins TRBV7-3 and TRBJ2-5, with D possibly being TRBD2 (6 bases). The germline gives CDR1 SGHTA, CDR2 FQGTGA. Deletions cut 1 base from V and 5 bases from J, with 14 bases between. The CDR3 totals 15 residues. In DNA, the CDR3 is TGTGCCAGCAGCTTAAACGGGGAGGATCGGGAGACCCAGTACTTC. It is translated as CASSLNGEDRETQYF.

This clonotype was seen at least ten times. The chain links TRBV5-1 to TRBJ2-2; no firm D call. The CDR3 runs to 14 residues. The germline gives CDR1 SGHRS, CDR2 YFSETQ. Between the trimmed V and J ends, which lost 5 bases and 0 bases, there was a span of 8 bases. The CDR3, as DNA: TGCGCCAGCAGTGACAAAACGAACACCGGGGAGCTGTTTTTT. It yields the protein CASSDKTNTGELFF.

The chain is built from TRBV20-1 and TRBJ2-7; 10 bases are a match to TRBD2. J lost 4 bases, V lost 0 bases, and 3 bases had no gene match. CDR3 length: 14 amino acids. CDR1 DFQATT and CDR2 SNEGSKA come from the germline V gene (reference sequence). The CDR3 here is CSAREGSGGYEQYF. CDR3 sequence (DNA): TGCAGTGCTAGAGAGGGTAGCGGGGGGTACGAGCAGTACTTC.

The chain employs TRBV29-1 and TRBJ1-1, with D possibly matching TRBD1 (6 bases). Germline V gene sequence: CDR1 SQVTM, CDR2 ANQGSEA. This CDR3 has 12 amino acids. Trimming left V 6 bases short and J 1 base short, with 9 bases between. This CDR3 is CSVAQGNTEAFF. CDR3 in DNA: TGCAGCGTCGCACAGGGGAACACTGAAGCTTTCTTT. The full variable domain, in which reference TRBV29-1 and TRBJ1-1 provide the parts outside the CDR3, is SAVISQKPSRDICQRGTSLTIQCQVDSQVTMMFWYRQQPGQSLTLIATANQGSEATYESGFVIDKFPISRPNLTFSTLTVSNMSPEDSSIYLCSVAQGNTEAFFGQGTRLTVV.

This clonotype was seen a few times. The chain links TRBV4-3 to TRBJ2-7, with no clear D. The germline CDR1 and CDR2 sequences are LGHNA and YSLEER. This CDR3 spans 15 amino acids. Trimming shortened V by 1 base and J by 0 bases, and 10 bases separated the two germline ends. The CDR3 region has the DNA TGCGCCAGCAGCCAAGCGGTGGCTGTCTCCTACGAGCAGTACTTC. Residues: CASSQAVAVSYEQYF.

This clonotype has more than one count but fewer than ten. The chain couples TRBV15 to TRBJ1-5, with D hard to call. This CDR3 region has 13 residues. V was cut by 1 base and J by 0 bases, with 1 base left in between. CDR1 is LNHNV and CDR2 is YYDKDF in the germline V gene (reference sequence). The CDR3 DNA reads as TGTGCCACCAGCAGAGCTAGCAATCAGCCCCAGCATTTT. Translated: CATSRASNQPQHF.

In this sample, this clonotype turned up many times. This chain links TRBV27 with TRBJ2-2; 7 bases are a match to TRBD2. V dropped 5 bases and J dropped 0; count of bases not matched to a gene: 3. Germline V gives CDR1 MNHEY, CDR2 SMNVEV (reference sequence). The CDR3 is made up of 15 amino acids. In DNA, the CDR3 is TGTGCCAGCAGTGGGAGGGGCGCGAACACCGGGGAGCTGTTTTTT. This translates into CASSGRGANTGELFF.

This clonotype was counted between two and nine times. This rearrangement joins TRBV6-1 to TRBJ2-5; D might be TRBD2 (6 bases). V was cut by 5 bases and J by 6 bases, with 16 bases left in between. The CDR3 totals 14 residues. Germline V gives CDR1 MNHNS, CDR2 SASEGT. CDR3 sequence: CASSPGGSGQTQYF. The CDR3 DNA reads TGTGCCAGCAGTCCAGGCGGTAGCGGACAGACCCAGTACTTC.

This clonotype was detected many times. The rearrangement uses TRBV29-1 and TRBJ2-7, with D perhaps being TRBD1 or TRBD2 (6 bases each). The CDR3 is 15 amino acids. Looked up from germline, CDR1 is SQVTM and CDR2 is ANQGSEA. Trimming took 4 bases from V and 7 from J, leaving 23 bases between them. The CDR3 reads CSVGSTAGGGSEQYF. Written as DNA, the CDR3 is TGCAGCGTTGGATCCACGGCAGGAGGGGGATCAGAGCAGTACTTC.

The rearrangement joins TRBV12-3 or TRBV12-4 to TRBJ1-2, with D unclear. The CDR3 covers 14 residues. V was clipped by 6 bases and J by 2 bases, with 13 bases between them. CDR3 loop: CASSLTSTNYGYTF. CDR3 nucleotide sequence: TGTGCCAGCAGCCTAACCTCAACCAACTATGGCTACACCTTC.

In this sample, this clonotype turned up many times. The chain joins TRBV12-3 or TRBV12-4 to TRBJ2-5, with TRBD1 identical over 9 bases. J was trimmed by 3 bases and V by 6 bases; bases with no gene match: 8. This CDR3 spans 15 amino acids. The CDR3, as DNA: TGTGCCAGCAGCCCCTTAGGACAGGGGAAAGAGACCCAGTACTTC. Its translation is CASSPLGQGKETQYF.

Only a few counts were recorded for this clonotype. The CDR3 spells CASSLVRNEQYF. The CDR3 DNA is TGTGCCAGCAGCTTAGTCAGGAACGAGCAGTACTTC. The chain is built from TRBV11-2 and TRBJ2-7, with D unclear. The V gene's germline CDR1 is SGHAT and CDR2 FQNNGV. CDR3 length: 12 residues. V lost 1 base, J lost 5 bases, and 6 bases lay in between.

V gene TRBV6-1 combines with J gene TRBJ1-2; weak D call: TRBD1 (6 bases). This CDR3 contains 13 residues. V was clipped by 8 bases and J by 8 bases, with 18 bases between them. CDR1 and CDR2 from the germline V gene are MNHNS and SASEGT. CDR3 loop: CASSRGGKLGYTF. The CDR3 nucleotides are TGTGCCAGCTCAAGGGGGGGGAAGCTAGGCTACACCTTC.

A single count supports this clonotype. The chain has TRBV7-2 and TRBJ2-4; 7 bases line up with TRBD2. After removal of 0 bases from V and 13 bases from J, the junction contained 12 bases not matched to a gene. The CDR3 consists of 15 residues. Germline V lookup: CDR1 SGHTA, CDR2 FQGNSA. The DNA of the CDR3 is TGTGCCAGCAGCTTAGCCCTCCAGACTAGCCAAGGACAGTACTTC. Translating gives CASSLALQTSQGQYF.

There are many counts of this clonotype. This sequence joins TRBV20-1 and TRBJ1-2, with 7 nucleotides matching TRBD1. Germline trimming cut 6 bases from V and 6 bases from J; bases unmatched to any gene: 10. Germline V gene lookup returns CDR1 DFQATT and CDR2 SNEGSKA (reference sequence). The CDR3 is made up of 13 amino acids. CDR3 in DNA: TGCAGTGCCAGGAGCGCAGGGGGGAATGGCTACACCTTC. This sequence encodes CSARSAGGNGYTF.